This is a list of T cell receptor beta chains from one sample in a study of monozygotic twins with inflammatory bowel disease. TCRdb reprocessed the 5' RACE reads and reports one entry per CDR3 protein, with no DNA. The sample yields around 410,000 distinct CDR3 sequences, of which the top ten take up about 2.3%. Sequencing used blood. The receptor set was obtained from a human donor with ulcerative colitis or Crohn's disease, or a healthy co-twin of an affected twin (not recorded which). The CDR3 runs from the conserved cysteine through the conserved F or W.

>TRBV28|TRBJ1-3
CASSSPPAGGNTIYF
>TRBV19|TRBJ2-3
CASSHSTDTQYF
>TRBV20-1|TRBJ2-7
CSARARGIDYEQYF
>TRBV6-4|TRBJ2-2
CASSGMGGTGELFF
>TRBV7-2|TRBJ1-5
CASSSSIGQPQHF
>TRBV12-3/TRBV12-4|TRBJ2-7
CASTMDGYYEQYF
>TRBV5-6|TRBJ2-2
CASTDQGRSTGELFF
>TRBV5-1|TRBJ2-1
CASSLSGTDYNEQFF
>TRBV3-1|TRBJ2-2
CASSLTSGTYTGELFF
>TRBV20-1|TRBJ1-5
CSARDVERVGVVPDQPQHF
>TRBV6-5|TRBJ1-1
CASSYSDDTGGTEAFF
>TRBV12-3/TRBV12-4|TRBJ1-3
CASSRVEGSKSGNTIYF
>TRBV18|TRBJ1-1
CASSPFATSTEAFF
>TRBV20-1|TRBJ2-7
CSAYAGTGNYEQYF
>TRBV11-1|TRBJ2-6
CASSGGQQSTSGANVLTF
>TRBV10-3|TRBJ1-1
CAISVSGQGDTEAFF
>TRBV20-1|TRBJ1-2
CSAGREGGVDYGYTF
>TRBV11-2|TRBJ1-2
CASSLAFSRVNYGYTF
>TRBV7-2|TRBJ1-2
CASSLAADLGYGYTF
>TRBV6-5|TRBJ2-2
CASSYWDRGDTGELFF
>TRBV30|TRBJ1-6
CAWRSSYNSPLHF
>TRBV20-1|TRBJ1-5
CSAQWRVNQPQHF
>TRBV24-1|TRBJ2-1
CATSAPSSYNEQFF
>TRBV4-2|TRBJ2-3
CASSQAGGYTQYF
>TRBV7-2|TRBJ2-1
CASSIPTGVNEQFF
>TRBV5-1|TRBJ1-1
CASSGEGSLTEAFF
>TRBV7-9|TRBJ2-5
CASSPRNYQETQYF
>TRBV16|TRBJ2-3
CASSQEGGSPQYF
>TRBV11-2|TRBJ2-7
CASGELRGQGPGNTYEQYF
>TRBV20-1|TRBJ2-7
CSAVGLAGASSQYF
>TRBV5-5|TRBJ1-3
CASSSQGVGGNTIYF
>TRBV11-1|TRBJ1-2
CASSLWATRQGPTNYGYTF
>TRBV6-2/TRBV6-3|TRBJ2-5
CASSKRGLAEETQYF
>TRBV6-2/TRBV6-3|TRBJ2-3
CASSYSSGGSTADTQYF
>TRBV15|TRBJ2-1
CATRAGTLSYNEQFF
>TRBV15|TRBJ2-7
CATSRKSGRAVYEQYF
>TRBV19|TRBJ2-3
CASSIIGGNVADTQYF
>TRBV10-3|TRBJ1-3
CATLRDAILGGNTIYF
>TRBV21-1|TRBJ2-5
CASSRPTGGRQETQYF
>TRBV12-3/TRBV12-4|TRBJ2-1
CASSLGQDREQFF
>TRBV12-3/TRBV12-4|TRBJ1-3
CASSWTGTSSGNTIYF
>TRBV14|TRBJ2-7
CASSSGGSPYEQYF
>TRBV3-1|TRBJ2-1
CASRLTSGGDEQFF
>TRBV6-5|TRBJ1-6
CASSSRLTGNNSPLHF
>TRBV19|TRBJ1-5
CASSIGIQPQHF
>TRBV24-1|TRBJ2-5
CATSDPIQETQYF
>TRBV7-2|TRBJ1-6
CASSFEERVYNSPLHF
>TRBV5-5|TRBJ2-7
CASRPRGGDYGQYF
>TRBV5-5|TRBJ2-3
CASSSGYTDTQYF
>TRBV18|TRBJ1-1
CASSLRYGPEAFF
>TRBV12-3/TRBV12-4|TRBJ2-3
CASSLSSASTDTQYF
>TRBV29-1|TRBJ2-5
CSVGFQQQETQYF
>TRBV27|TRBJ2-4
CASSSRGHSAKNIQYF
>TRBV6-5|TRBJ1-5
CASTSRPHQPQHF
>TRBV12-3/TRBV12-4|TRBJ1-1
CASRRTGLLNTEAFF
>TRBV27|TRBJ1-4
CASSSRPNEKLFF
>TRBV3-1|TRBJ1-2
CASSPPGQGLKNYGYTF
>TRBV6-6|TRBJ1-1
CASSTGITNTEAFF
>TRBV4-3|TRBJ2-7
CASSQGLTSGRSNYEQYF
>TRBV19|TRBJ1-1
CASTHYVVGRGNTEAFF